These T cell receptor beta chains were read from a single sample in a study of long-term antiretroviral therapy in people with HIV. The data were produced by immunoSEQ multiplex PCR, yet TCRdb's version contains in-frame clones alone and is incomplete. This table holds nearly 50,000 clones, around 84% found once. Specimen: unsorted PBMCs, collected 0.8 years after starting antiretroviral therapy. Receptor source: a woman aged 18-29 years with HIV. Each CDR3 is given with its conserved first and last residue. Each record gives: D gene, V gene, J gene, clone size, CDR3 DNA, CDR3 protein. A D gene is named only where the DNA matches it firmly. Clone size appears in some rows only: once, few, many, or a class for an expanded clone.

TRBD2	TRBV7-2	TRBJ2-1	-	TGTGCCAGCAGCTTAGCGACTAGCGGGAGTTCGAATGAGCAGTTCTTC	CASSLATSGSSNEQFF
-	TRBV9	TRBJ2-2	-	TGTGCCAGCAGCGTAAGTCGGCTTAGAGGGGACACCGGGGAGCTGTTTTTT	CASSVSRLRGDTGELFF
-	TRBV15	TRBJ2-2	-	TGTGCCACCAGGAGATCCGGGGAGCTGTTTTTT	CATRRSGELFF
-	TRBV6-5	TRBJ1-5	few	TGTGCCAGCAGTTACCGGGGGCCAAATCAGCCCCAGCATTTT	CASSYRGPNQPQHF
TRBD2	TRBV5-4	TRBJ2-1	-	TGTGCCAGCAGCTTGGTAGCGGGAAGGCCCTACAATGAGCAGTTCTTC	CASSLVAGRPYNEQFF
-	TRBV11-2	TRBJ2-5	once	TGTGCCAGCAGCTTAGTTCCGACCGGGCAAGAGACCCAGTACTTC	CASSLVPTGQETQYF
-	TRBV4-2	TRBJ2-7	few	TGTGCCAGCAGCCAAGATCGGGACGGCGGCTACGAGCAGTACTTC	CASSQDRDGGYEQYF
TRBD2	TRBV28	TRBJ2-4	-	TGTGCCAGCAGTTTCCTGACTAGCGGGAGGAGCAAAAACATTCAGTACTTC	CASSFLTSGRSKNIQYF
-	TRBV5-6	TRBJ2-7	-	TGTGCCAGCAGCTGGATACCTTCTTCTCCACCCTACGAGCAGTACTTC	CASSWIPSSPPYEQYF
-	TRBV27	TRBJ1-1	-	TGTGCCAGCAGGACCCTAGGAGGTGTAGAGATGAACACTGAAGCTTTCTTT	CASRTLGGVEMNTEAFF
-	TRBV10-2	TRBJ2-3	-	TGCGCCAGCAGTGGGACAAAGAAGCGACAGAGGCCTTGGGGGGATACGCAGTATTTT	CASSGTKKRQRPWGDTQYF
-	TRBV25-1	TRBJ2-5	-	TGTGCCAGCAGTGAATGGGCGAGCGATGGAGAGACCCAGTACTTC	CASSEWASDGETQYF
-	TRBV7-3	TRBJ2-2	-	TGTGCCAGCAGCTTAGCAGAGAACACCGGGGAGCTGTTTTTT	CASSLAENTGELFF
TRBD2	TRBV27	TRBJ2-1	-	TGTGCCAGCAGTCCCGGGACTAGATGGGACAATGAGCAGTTCTTC	CASSPGTRWDNEQFF
TRBD2	TRBV5-4	TRBJ2-7	-	TGTGCCAGCAGCTTGGCGGGAGGGATCTCCTACGAGCAGTACTTC	CASSLAGGISYEQYF